This is a list of T cell receptor beta chains from one sample in a study of blood T cell repertoires in COVID-19. Assay: immunoSEQ multiplex PCR; the TCRdb copy retains only in-frame clones and omits some. Among 30,000 to 40,000 clones, around 84% were seen once, and the ten largest hold over 1.5%. The material sequenced was peripheral blood. These TCRs come from a man aged 60-69 years with COVID-19, enrolled during active disease. Each CDR3 is given with its conserved first and last residue. A D gene is named only where the DNA matches it firmly. Where a row states a size, it is once, few, many or the class of an expanded clone; other rows omit it.

cdr3_length: 12; d_call: .; clone_size: .; j_call: TRBJ2-5; v_call: TRBV12-3/TRBV12-4; cdr3_aa: CASSLDRETQYF; cdr3_nt: TGTGCCAGCAGTTTAGACAGGGAGACCCAGTACTTC
cdr3_length: 13; d_call: .; clone_size: .; j_call: TRBJ1-1; v_call: TRBV27; cdr3_aa: CASSSGRGLEAFF; cdr3_nt: TGTGCCAGCAGTTCCGGACGCGGACTGGAAGCTTTCTTT
cdr3_length: 15; d_call: .; clone_size: .; j_call: TRBJ1-5; v_call: TRBV15; cdr3_aa: CATSRALGSNQPQHF; cdr3_nt: TGTGCCACCAGCAGAGCTTTGGGCAGCAATCAGCCCCAGCATTTT
cdr3_length: 13; d_call: .; clone_size: .; j_call: TRBJ1-2; v_call: TRBV6-2/TRBV6-3; cdr3_aa: CASSSVPFYGYTF; cdr3_nt: TGTGCCAGCAGTTCGGTCCCTTTTTATGGCTACACCTTC
cdr3_length: 15; d_call: .; clone_size: .; j_call: TRBJ1-3; v_call: TRBV4-2; cdr3_aa: CASSQGRAAGNTIYF; cdr3_nt: TGTGCCAGCAGCCAAGGGCGGGCAGCTGGAAACACCATATATTTT
cdr3_length: 15; d_call: TRBD1; clone_size: .; j_call: TRBJ1-6; v_call: TRBV6-6; cdr3_aa: CASSYRQGYNSPLHF; cdr3_nt: TGTGCCAGCAGTTACCGACAGGGCTATAATTCACCCCTCCACTTT
cdr3_length: 18; d_call: .; clone_size: .; j_call: TRBJ1-6; v_call: TRBV5-1; cdr3_aa: CASSLLVMSGAGNSPLHF; cdr3_nt: TGCGCCAGCAGCTTGTTGGTAATGTCTGGGGCAGGGAATTCACCCCTCCACTTT
cdr3_length: 15; d_call: .; clone_size: .; j_call: TRBJ1-1; v_call: TRBV5-4; cdr3_aa: CASSNAGASNTEAFF; cdr3_nt: TGTGCCAGCTCCAACGCGGGGGCCTCGAACACTGAAGCTTTCTTT
cdr3_length: 14; d_call: .; clone_size: .; j_call: TRBJ1-1; v_call: TRBV4-1; cdr3_aa: CASSQWERNTEAFF; cdr3_nt: TGCGCCAGCAGCCAATGGGAGCGGAACACTGAAGCTTTCTTT
cdr3_length: 16; d_call: .; clone_size: .; j_call: TRBJ2-2; v_call: TRBV10-3; cdr3_aa: CAISESTGTPTGELFF; cdr3_nt: TGTGCCATCAGTGAGTCGACGGGGACTCCCACCGGGGAGCTGTTTTTT
cdr3_length: 14; d_call: TRBD2; clone_size: .; j_call: TRBJ2-5; v_call: TRBV6-5; cdr3_aa: CASRPGTTQETQYF; cdr3_nt: TGTGCCAGCAGGCCCGGGACTACCCAAGAGACCCAGTACTTC
cdr3_length: 15; d_call: .; clone_size: .; j_call: TRBJ1-5; v_call: TRBV3-1/TRBV3-2; cdr3_aa: CASSQGRKANQPQHF; cdr3_nt: TGTGCCAGCAGCCAGGGGAGGAAAGCGAATCAGCCCCAGCATTTT
cdr3_length: 16; d_call: .; clone_size: .; j_call: TRBJ1-6; v_call: TRBV9; cdr3_aa: CASSPGSTDYNSPLHF; cdr3_nt: TGTGCCAGCAGCCCAGGATCGACGGATTATAATTCACCCCTCCACTTT
cdr3_length: 17; d_call: TRBD1; clone_size: .; j_call: TRBJ2-6; v_call: TRBV3-1/TRBV3-2; cdr3_aa: CASSPPFRGLGANVLTF; cdr3_nt: TGTGCCAGCAGTCCCCCATTCAGGGGGCTTGGGGCCAACGTCCTGACTTTC
cdr3_length: 13; d_call: .; clone_size: few; j_call: TRBJ1-3; v_call: TRBV30; cdr3_aa: CAWTARAGNTIYF; cdr3_nt: TGTGCCTGGACAGCCAGGGCTGGAAACACCATATATTTT
cdr3_length: 13; d_call: .; clone_size: .; j_call: TRBJ2-3; v_call: TRBV2; cdr3_aa: CASSEDYADTQYF; cdr3_nt: TGTGCCAGCAGTGAAGACTATGCAGATACGCAGTATTTT
cdr3_length: 14; d_call: .; clone_size: .; j_call: TRBJ1-1; v_call: TRBV29-1; cdr3_aa: CSALYSLLMTEAFF; cdr3_nt: TGCAGCGCCCTATACAGCCTTCTGATGACTGAAGCTTTCTTT
cdr3_length: 14; d_call: .; clone_size: once; j_call: TRBJ2-2; v_call: TRBV5-1; cdr3_aa: CASSLDHTSGELFF; cdr3_nt: TGCGCCAGCAGCTTGGACCATACGAGCGGGGAGCTGTTTTTT
cdr3_length: 17; d_call: TRBD1; clone_size: once; j_call: TRBJ1-4; v_call: TRBV7-9; cdr3_aa: CASSLRTGRATNEKLFF; cdr3_nt: TGTGCCAGCAGCCTACGGACAGGGAGAGCGACTAATGAAAAACTGTTTTTT
cdr3_length: 16; d_call: .; clone_size: .; j_call: TRBJ1-2; v_call: TRBV6-2/TRBV6-3; cdr3_aa: CASSSGGGRLGYGYTF; cdr3_nt: TGTGCCAGCAGTTCCGGGGGCGGGAGGTTAGGCTATGGCTACACCTTC
cdr3_length: 15; d_call: .; clone_size: .; j_call: TRBJ1-1; v_call: TRBV5-4; cdr3_aa: CASSFDSLGNTEAFF; cdr3_nt: TGTGCCAGCAGCTTCGACTCCCTGGGGAACACTGAAGCTTTCTTT
cdr3_length: 15; d_call: TRBD1; clone_size: .; j_call: TRBJ2-2; v_call: TRBV6-1; cdr3_aa: CASSDRGNRTGELFF; cdr3_nt: TGTGCCAGCAGTGACAGGGGGAACCGAACCGGGGAGCTGTTTTTT